This T cell receptor beta chain stems from a study of CD8 T cells in ankylosing spondylitis. This clonotype was observed many times. TCRdb re-derived calls from the 5' RACE reads in MiXCR, one entry per CDR3 protein. The profile shows some 150,000 distinct CDR3 sequences, approximately 10% of them singletons. Losses at the gene ends were 4 bases for V and 5 bases for J; bases not matched to a gene: 12. The germline V gene has CDR1 SGDLS and CDR2 YYNGEE. The CDR3 sequence is 16 residues long. Sample: blood, either unsorted or a sorted T cell fraction (not recorded which). J is TRBJ2-1 and V is TRBV9; 7 bases fit TRBD2. This receptor was taken from a female donor with ankylosing spondylitis or in good health (not recorded which). CDR3 nucleotides: TGTGCCAGCAGCCTAGCCGGCGGGGGTTCCGACAATGAGCAGTTCTTC. As protein: CASSLAGGGSDNEQFF.